This T cell receptor (beta chain) was profiled in a study of technical replicates of blood from a handful of donors. Assay: immunoSEQ multiplex PCR; the TCRdb copy retains only in-frame clones and omits some. This sample yields approximately 76,000 clones, of which 90% to 95% are seen a single time; around 0.26% belongs to the top ten. CDR3 length: 21 residues. V lost 5 bases to trimming and J lost 0 bases; unmatched junction nucleotides: 16. Germline CDR1 reads MNHEY; CDR2 reads SMNVEV (reference sequence). The V and J genes are TRBV27 and TRBJ2-1, with 13 positions matching TRBD2. The clonotype was recovered from a human donor in good health. Sequenced: T cells isolated from PBMCs. As DNA, the CDR3 is TGTGCCAGCAGTATACCCGGACTAGCGGGAGCTAAGGTAGGCTCCTACAATGAGCAGTTCTTC. Protein: CASSIPGLAGAKVGSYNEQFF.